This T cell receptor (beta chain) was identified in a study of control samples from healthy donors and cancer patients (TCRdb year 2020). Remarks on this clone: Its binding antigen is unknown. Within one base of it there is no much larger clone, and no base qualities were kept.

CDR1 and CDR2, looked up from the germline V gene (reference sequence), are LNHDA and SQIVND. V loses 6 bases of germline sequence and J loses 3 bases, and the interval between the two ends is 11 bases. The CDR3 sequence holds 13 residues, the cysteine and phenylalanine included. Of all the DNA, just the CDR3 is kept, 39 bases in frame from base 1. Receptors were amplified or captured by the immunoSEQ multiplex PCR assay. TCRdb's version of the immuneACCESS table is confined to in-frame rearrangements and falls short of the full clone set. An unresolved V gene accounts for under half of the shortfall where checked; the remainder is of unknown origin. Within this sample are over 50,000 clones, with under 90% of them counted one time only. About a tenth of the sample is held by the ten biggest clonotypes.

The sequence was collected from an older man in good health. The material sequenced was blood. The V and J segments used are TRBV19 and TRBJ1-2, with TRBD1 tentatively as D gene (5 bases match). In nucleotide form, the sequence is TGTGCCAGTAGAACTGACAGATACTATGGCTACACCTTC. Its translation is CASRTDRYYGYTF.